The 17 T cell receptor beta chains below were found in one sample sequenced in a study of cytomegalovirus exposure and HLA in healthy donors. Repertoires were generated with immunoSEQ multiplex PCR, while TCRdb's copy carries only in-frame clones and drops some. Of some 200,000 clones listed, about 89% were seen once; the top ten hold 7.2%. Sequenced input: PBMCs. The origin of the receptors is a man aged 30 to 39 in good health and CMV-seropositive.

The chain links TRBV12-2 to TRBJ1-5; the table's D gene call, TRBD1, was not cross checked with the DNA. TRBV12-2 is noted as a pseudogene. This CDR3 comprises 16 residues. The CDR3 nucleotides are TGTGCAAGTCGCTTAGCAGGGGCAGGGGGCCATCAGCCCCAGCATTTT. Translation: CASRLAGAGGHQPQHF.

This chain joins TRBV28 and TRBJ2-3; the match to TRBD1 covers 7 bases. After removal of 6 bases from V and 2 bases from J, the junction contained 8 bases not matched to a gene. The CDR3 consists of 15 residues. The V gene's germline CDR1 is MDHEN and CDR2 SYDVKM. The chain's CDR3 is CASSHDRDITDTQYF. The CDR3, as DNA: TGTGCCAGCAGCCACGACAGGGATATCACAGATACGCAGTATTTT.

The V gene is TRBV2, the J gene TRBJ2-7, with D possibly being TRBD1 (5 bases). The CDR3 contains 14 residues. Trimming pared 6 bases from V and 0 bases from J, leaving 12 bases between. Germline assignment: CDR1 SNHLY and CDR2 FYNNEI. DNA of the CDR3: TGTGCCAGCAGCTGGCAGGGTCTCTCCTACGAGCAGTACTTC. Translation gives CASSWQGLSYEQYF.

The chain uses TRBV2 and TRBJ2-2, with a tentative D call TRBD1 (5 bases). Germline CDR1 is SNHLY and CDR2 is FYNNEI. Trimming pared 1 base from V and 0 bases from J, leaving 6 bases between. The CDR3 has 15 residues. CDR3 in DNA: TGTGCCAGCAGTGAAGGGACAACGAACACCGGGGAGCTGTTTTTT. Translated: CASSEGTTNTGELFF.

The V and J genes are TRBV4-1 and TRBJ2-2, with 10 bases aligning to TRBD1. The CDR3 length is 17 residues. From germline, CDR1 is MGHRA and CDR2 YSYEKL. The V segment lost 0 bases and the J segment 2 bases; nucleotides outside the gene matches: 3. For the CDR3, the DNA is TGCGCCAGCAGCCAAGAGGGACAGGGGATTAACACCGGGGAGCTGTTTTTT. Protein sequence: CASSQEGQGINTGELFF.

This chain uses TRBV13 with TRBJ1-5; TRBD1 matches 7 bases. CDR1 is PRHDT, CDR2 FYEKMQ, per germline (reference sequence). J gave up 10 bases and V 4 bases, and 10 bases lay outside the gene matches. CDR3 length equals 14 residues. The CDR3 is CASSSGTVNPPQHF. The CDR3 region has the DNA TGTGCCAGCAGCTCCGGGACAGTCAATCCCCCCCAGCATTTT.

The chain joins TRBV6-4 to TRBJ2-1, with D possibly being TRBD1 (6 bases). V was cut by 6 bases and J by 3 bases, with 9 bases left in between. CDR3 length equals 13 residues. The V gene's germline CDR1 is MRHNA and CDR2 SNTAGT. CDR3 nucleotides: TGTGCCAGCAGATCGGACAGCTACAATGAGCAGTTCTTC. Encoded protein: CASRSDSYNEQFF.

The CDR3 coding sequence is TGTGCCAGCAGCTTTTTAGCGGGAGGGCCAGTTAATGAGCAGTTCTTC. It translates to CASSFLAGGPVNEQFF. The rearrangement links TRBV5-6 to TRBJ2-1; 11 nucleotides agree with TRBD2. V lost 2 bases and J lost 7; bases outside the gene matches: 8. The CDR3 has 16 residues. Germline CDR1 and CDR2: SGHDT and YYEEEE.

V and J are TRBV4-3 and TRBJ2-3, with TRBD2 as a possible D gene (7 bases). This CDR3 is 15 amino acids long. Trimming removed 0 bases at V and 5 bases at J, with 12 bases between. The germline gives CDR1 LGHNA, CDR2 YSLEER. DNA of the CDR3: TGCGCCAGCAGCCAAGAGGGAGGGGGGGTAGATACGCAGTATTTT. It specifies CASSQEGGGVDTQYF.

This chain joins TRBV15 and TRBJ2-7, with 7 bases fitting TRBD1. The germline V gene has CDR1 LNHNV and CDR2 YYDKDF (reference sequence). V gave up 0 bases and J gave up 2 bases; unmatched junction bases: 4. The CDR3 consists of 15 residues. CDR3 protein: CATSRETGAPYEQYF. The CDR3 DNA is TGTGCCACCAGCAGAGAAACAGGGGCCCCCTACGAGCAGTACTTC.

This rearrangement joins TRBV9 to TRBJ2-3; D ambiguous. The germline V and J ends were trimmed by 0 bases and 4 bases, with 6 bases remaining between them. The CDR3 is 13 residues long. The germline CDR1 and CDR2 sequences are SGDLS and YYNGEE. CDR3 protein: CASSVVTADTQYF. In DNA, the CDR3 is TGTGCCAGCAGCGTAGTAACGGCAGATACGCAGTATTTT.

The chain links TRBV9 to TRBJ2-7; D may be TRBD1 (6 bases). The CDR3 spans 14 residues. Per germline, CDR1 SGDLS and CDR2 YYNGEE. Trimming took 5 bases from V and 4 from J, leaving 16 bases between them. The CDR3 sequence: CASSLLTQGYEQYF. Written as DNA, the CDR3 is TGTGCCAGCAGTTTGTTAACGCAGGGGTACGAGCAGTACTTC.

The rearrangement joins TRBV14 to TRBJ2-2; no clear D gene. The CDR3 contains 16 residues. V was clipped by 3 bases and J by 0 bases, with 11 bases between them. Germline CDR1 and CDR2: SGHDN and FVKESK. As DNA, the CDR3 is TGTGCCAGCAGCCACGACCCCAGCCCGAACACCGGGGAGCTGTTTTTT. This translates into CASSHDPSPNTGELFF.

The V call is TRBV19, the J call TRBJ2-1; the D gene is possibly TRBD1 (5 bases). There are 14 residues in the CDR3. Looked up from germline, CDR1 is LNHDA and CDR2 is SQIVND (reference sequence). Trimming left V 3 bases short and J 4 bases short, with 10 bases between. As DNA, the CDR3 is TGTGCCAGTAGTATTGGAACAGGTTACAATGAGCAGTTCTTC. This codes for CASSIGTGYNEQFF.

The CDR3 bases are TGTGCCAGCAGCTTAGGGGCCGGGACAGGGGTTCCCTATGGCTACACCTTC. This translates into CASSLGAGTGVPYGYTF. This rearrangement joins TRBV7-2 to TRBJ1-2; 10 bases fit TRBD1. V lost 1 base to trimming and J lost 4 bases; unmatched junction nucleotides: 9. Germline-derived CDR1 and CDR2 are SGHTA and FQGNSA. The CDR3 loop spans 17 amino acids.

The CDR3 is CASSVVETSGYTF. CDR3 in DNA: TGTGCCAGCAGCGTAGTCGAGACATCTGGCTACACCTTC. V gene TRBV9 combines with J gene TRBJ1-2, with D hard to call. The CDR3 is made up of 13 amino acids. CDR1 is SGDLS and CDR2 is YYNGEE in the germline V gene. The V gene lost 0 bases and the J gene lost 7 bases, with 10 bases spanning the gap.

This sequence joins TRBV30 and TRBJ2-5; no clear D. Germline-derived CDR1 and CDR2 are GTSNPN and SVGIG (reference sequence). This CDR3 is 11 amino acids long. The germline V and J ends were trimmed by 4 bases and 0 bases, with 3 bases remaining between them. This CDR3 is CAWTYQETQYF. CDR3 nucleotides: TGTGCCTGGACATACCAAGAGACCCAGTACTTC.